This section outlines one TCR beta chain sequence together with its context. The target antigen is unknown. V gave up 4 bases and J gave up 0 bases, with 17 bases separating them. This CDR3 is 16 amino acids long. Germline CDR1 SGHNT, CDR2 YYREEE (reference sequence). The record originates from a study of OX40 agonist ivuxolimab in advanced cancers. Study details: Hepatocellular carcinoma, melanoma, renal cell or head and neck cancer was diagnosed in the dose-escalation patients.

The table came from immunoSEQ multiplex PCR; TCRdb's copy has only in-frame clones and leaves some out. Of some 25,000 clones listed, about 76% were seen once; the top ten hold 14%. Study findings and constraints: In general, CD8+ T cells held more expanded clones than CD4+ did, on average.

The gene calls are TRBV5-4 and TRBJ2-7; D remains ambiguous. Material: CD4+ or CD8+ T cells sorted from blood, obtained in a trial of the OX40 agonist ivuxolimab. The sequence derives from an adult with an advanced solid tumor such as melanoma, head and neck, liver or kidney cancer. The CDR3 region is CASSPSGPMSSYEQYF. CDR3 coding DNA: TGTGCCAGCAGCCCGTCCGGGCCCATGAGCTCCTACGAGCAGTACTTC.